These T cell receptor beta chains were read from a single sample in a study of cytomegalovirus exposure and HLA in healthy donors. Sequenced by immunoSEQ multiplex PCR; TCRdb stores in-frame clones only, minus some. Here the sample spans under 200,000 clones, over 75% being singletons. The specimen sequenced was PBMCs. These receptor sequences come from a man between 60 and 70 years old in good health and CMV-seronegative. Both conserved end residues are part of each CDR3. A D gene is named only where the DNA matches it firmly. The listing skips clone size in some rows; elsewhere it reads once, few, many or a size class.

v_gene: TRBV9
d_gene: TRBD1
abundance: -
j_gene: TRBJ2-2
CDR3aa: CASGLGTGGAGELFF
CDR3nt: TGTGCCAGCGGACTAGGGACAGGGGGGGCCGGGGAGCTGTTTTTT

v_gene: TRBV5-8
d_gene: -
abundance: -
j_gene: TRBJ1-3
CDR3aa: CASSFITSLTSGNTIYF
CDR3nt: TGTGCCAGCAGCTTTATCACATCTCTCACCTCTGGAAACACCATATATTTT

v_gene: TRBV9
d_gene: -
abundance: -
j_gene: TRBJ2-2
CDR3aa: CASRRTDSAGELFF
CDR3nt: TGTGCCAGCAGACGGACGGACTCCGCCGGGGAGCTGTTTTTT

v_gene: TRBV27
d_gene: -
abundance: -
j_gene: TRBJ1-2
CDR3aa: CASSLAPTSGYTF
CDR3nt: TGTGCCAGCAGTTTGGCACCGACATCTGGCTACACCTTC

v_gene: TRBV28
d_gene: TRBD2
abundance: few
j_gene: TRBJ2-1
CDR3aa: CASSLGGGSYNEQFF
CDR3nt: TGTGCCAGCAGTTTAGGGGGGGGGTCCTACAATGAGCAGTTCTTC

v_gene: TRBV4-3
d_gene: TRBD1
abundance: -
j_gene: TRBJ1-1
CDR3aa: CASSPGTGLNTEAFF
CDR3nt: TGCGCCAGCAGCCCAGGGACAGGGCTGAACACTGAAGCTTTCTTT

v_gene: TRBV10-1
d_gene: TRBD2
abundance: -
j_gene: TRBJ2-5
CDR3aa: CASRATSGGKRTQYF
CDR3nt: TGCGCCAGCAGAGCGACTAGCGGGGGAAAGCGGACCCAGTACTTC

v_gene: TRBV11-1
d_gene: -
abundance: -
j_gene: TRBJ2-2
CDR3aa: CASSLLQGSGELFF
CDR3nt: TGTGCCAGCAGCTTATTGCAGGGCAGCGGGGAGCTGTTTTTT

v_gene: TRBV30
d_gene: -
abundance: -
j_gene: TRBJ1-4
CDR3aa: CAWSVQPGENEKLFF
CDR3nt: TGTGCCTGGAGTGTACAGCCTGGCGAAAATGAAAAACTGTTTTTT

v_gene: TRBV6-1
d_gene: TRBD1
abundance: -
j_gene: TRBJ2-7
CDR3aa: CASSESITLQGVSYEQYF
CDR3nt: TGTGCCAGCAGTGAATCGATAACTCTGCAGGGGGTATCCTACGAGCAGTACTTC

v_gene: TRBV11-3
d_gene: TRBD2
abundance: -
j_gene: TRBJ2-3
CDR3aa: CASSLAVAGTRTDTQYF
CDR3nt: TGTGCCAGCAGCTTAGCCGTAGCGGGGACCCGCACAGATACGCAGTATTTT

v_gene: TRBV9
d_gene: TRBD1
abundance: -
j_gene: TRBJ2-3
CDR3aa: CASSVSGGRTDTQYF
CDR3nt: TGTGCCAGCAGCGTCTCAGGGGGCCGCACAGATACGCAGTATTTT

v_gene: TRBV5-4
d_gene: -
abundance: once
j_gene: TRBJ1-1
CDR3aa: CASSWAGSTEAFF
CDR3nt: TGTGCCAGCAGCTGGGCCGGGAGCACTGAAGCTTTCTTT

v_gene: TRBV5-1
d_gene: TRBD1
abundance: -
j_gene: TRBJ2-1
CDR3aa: CASSSGTGDYNEQFF
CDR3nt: TGCGCCAGCAGCTCCGGGACAGGAGATTACAATGAGCAGTTCTTC

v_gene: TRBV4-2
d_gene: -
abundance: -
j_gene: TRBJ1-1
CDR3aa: CASRIPAKQVSSTEAFF
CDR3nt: TGTGCCAGCAGAATCCCGGCAAAACAGGTTTCGAGCACTGAAGCTTTCTTT

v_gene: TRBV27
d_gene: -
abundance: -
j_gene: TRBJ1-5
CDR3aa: CASSLSPGAVEPQHF
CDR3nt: TGTGCCAGCAGTTTATCCCCTGGGGCGGTCGAGCCCCAGCATTTT